Shown below are 19 T cell receptor beta chains from a single sample sequenced in a study of blood T cells in healthy people across ages. With a J-beta primer mix and a sample-barcoded 5' primer, a second PCR ran about 6 to 11 cycles. TCRdb ran MiXCR on the 5' RACE reads and lists one entry per CDR3 protein. The sample includes fewer than 900,000 distinct CDR3 sequences, 43% of them seen just once. The sequenced sample consisted of blood. All receptors come from a woman aged 55-69 years in good health.

This clonotype was seen a handful of times. The chain uses TRBV7-8 and TRBJ2-5, with TRBD2 identical over 9 bases. CDR3 length equals 15 residues. CDR1 and CDR2 (germline): SGHVS, FQNEAQ. V shed 5 bases and J 0 bases; nucleotides not matched to a gene: 4. The CDR3 spells CASSELAGNQETQYF. DNA of the CDR3: TGTGCCAGCAGCGAACTAGCGGGCAACCAAGAGACCCAGTACTTC.

The gene calls are TRBV5-1 and TRBJ2-1; 9 bases are a match to TRBD2. The CDR3 has 14 amino acids. Trimming removed 4 bases from V and 8 bases from J; junction bases left unmatched: 7. Germline V gene lookup returns CDR1 SGHRS and CDR2 YFSETQ. The CDR3 DNA reads TGCGCCAGCAGCCCGGGCGGGGGGGTGGATGAGCAGTTCTTC. This sequence encodes CASSPGGGVDEQFF.

With regard to this clonotype: Compared with germline, one end of the junction differs, possibly owing to a read error. The chain combines TRBV4-3 with TRBJ2-1; D gene unclear. The length of the CDR3 is 13 residues. The germline CDR1 and CDR2 sequences are LGHNA and YSLEER. For the CDR3, the DNA is TGCGCCAACAGCCAAGAACTCGTCAATGAGCAGTTCTTC. This encodes CANSQELVNEQFF.

V is TRBV7-9 and J is TRBJ1-1; tentatively, D is TRBD1 (6 bases). The germline CDR1 and CDR2 sequences are SEHNR and FQNEAQ (reference sequence). Deletions cut 4 bases from V and 5 bases from J, with 14 bases between. The CDR3 is 14 residues long. As DNA, the CDR3 is TGTGCCAGCAGCTACCGGGGGGCAGGGACTGAAGCTTTCTTT. Translating it yields CASSYRGAGTEAFF.

Only a few counts were recorded for this clonotype. This chain joins TRBV20-1 and TRBJ2-6; D call uncertain. Germline V CDR1 and CDR2: DFQATT, SNEGSKA (reference sequence). The V end was cut by 0 bases, the J end by 2 bases, with 8 bases between. The CDR3 spans 15 residues. CDR3 amino acids: CSARDLGAGANVLTF. CDR3 nucleotides: TGCAGTGCTAGAGATCTGGGTGCTGGGGCCAACGTCCTGACTTTC.

Comments on this clonotype: A much larger clone differs by one base, so this may be a read error. CDR3 protein: CASSQDAVAGAGTQYF. The CDR3 DNA is TGCGCCAGCAGCCAAGATGCGGTAGCGGGGGCTGGGACCCAGTACTTC. V usage is TRBV4-1 and J usage is TRBJ2-5; TRBD2 agrees at 9 bases. The CDR3 has 16 residues. Germline CDR1 and CDR2: MGHRA and YSYEKL. Unmatched junction bases numbered 9, after V lost 0 bases and J lost 7 bases.

The chain is built from TRBV9 and TRBJ2-3, with D possibly matching TRBD2 (5 bases). CDR3 length: 13 amino acids. The germline gives CDR1 SGDLS, CDR2 YYNGEE. Trimming cost V 7 bases and J 2 bases, with 11 bases left between them. The CDR3 is CASGDRDTDTQYF. CDR3 bases: TGTGCCAGCGGAGATCGGGACACAGATACGCAGTATTTT. Variable domain in full (rest from reference TRBV9 and TRBJ2-3): DSGVTQTPKHLITATGQRVTLRCSPRSGDLSVYWYQQSLDQGLQFLIQYYNGEERAKGNILERFSAQQFPDLHSELNLSSLELGDSALYFCASGDRDTDTQYFGPGTRLTVL.

The rearrangement uses TRBV7-3 and TRBJ1-1, with a weak D call TRBD1 (5 bases). The CDR3 contains 14 residues. V was clipped by 5 bases and J by 1 base, with 11 bases between them. The V gene's germline CDR1 is SGHTA and CDR2 FQGTGA. This CDR3 is CASSRQKSNTEAFF. Written as DNA, the CDR3 is TGTGCCAGCAGCAGACAGAAATCGAACACTGAAGCTTTCTTT.

This clonotype was found a few times. V gene TRBV11-2 combines with J gene TRBJ2-1; 8 bases are a match to TRBD2. This CDR3 comprises 15 residues. Trimming at V came to 1 base and at J to 2 bases, leaving 1 base not matched to a gene. CDR1 and CDR2 from the germline V gene are SGHAT and FQNNGV. In DNA form, the CDR3 reads TGTGCCAGCAGCTTAGTCGGGGGGGCCTACAATGAGCAGTTCTTC. Residues: CASSLVGGAYNEQFF. Supplemented by reference TRBV11-2 and TRBJ2-1, the full variable domain reads EAGVAQSPRYKIIEKRQSVAFWCNPISGHATLYWYQQILGQGPKLLIQFQNNGVVDDSQLPKDRFSAERLKGVDSTLKIQPAKLEDSAVYLCASSLVGGAYNEQFFGPGTRLTVL.

The genes are TRBV2 and TRBJ2-4; the D gene is possibly TRBD1 (6 bases). The DNA end is a closer match to TRBJ2-5, so the J assignment may be wrong. Looked up from germline, CDR1 is SNHLY and CDR2 is FYNNEI. The CDR3 is 15 residues long. The CDR3 here is CASKRRTALQETQYF. The CDR3 DNA is TGTGCCAGCAAGCGGCGGACAGCTCTCCAAGAGACCCAGTACTTC.

V and J are TRBV28 and TRBJ1-5; the D is unclear. This CDR3 has 15 residues. Deletions cut 5 bases from V and 2 bases from J, with 13 bases between. CDR1 is MDHEN, CDR2 SYDVKM, per germline. The CDR3 is CASSGIAAGNQPQHF. Written as DNA, the CDR3 is TGTGCCAGCAGTGGTATCGCAGCGGGCAATCAGCCCCAGCATTTT.

Concerning this clonotype: Sequence at one end of the junction differs from germline and may be a read error. This chain links TRBV29-1 with TRBJ2-3; weak D call: TRBD2 (5 bases). Germline V gives CDR1 SQVTM, CDR2 ANQGSEA. There are 14 residues in the CDR3. This CDR3 reads CSIEPGSVTDTQYF. DNA of the CDR3: TGCAGCATTGAACCGGGGTCGGTTACAGATACGCAGTATTTT.

The V and J genes are TRBV6-2 or TRBV6-3 and TRBJ2-6, with 9 bases lining up with TRBD1. The CDR3 has 16 residues. Germline CDR1 and CDR2: MNHEY and SVGEGT. The V segment lost 7 bases and the J segment 4 bases; nucleotides outside the gene matches: 8. CDR3 nucleotides: TGTGCCAGCAAACAACAGGGGGCGAGAGGGGCCAACGTCCTGACTTTC. This encodes CASKQQGARGANVLTF.

The rearrangement uses TRBV4-2 and TRBJ2-2; 9 bases map to TRBD1. Trimming cost V 4 bases and J 3 bases; bases outside gene matches: 3. The CDR3 is 15 residues long. Germline-derived CDR1 and CDR2 are LGHNA and YNFKEQ. In DNA form, the CDR3 reads TGTGCCAGCAGCCCCAACAGGGGGCACACCGGGGAGCTGTTTTTT. Its translation is CASSPNRGHTGELFF.

The chain couples TRBV10-3 to TRBJ2-3, with 11 bases matching TRBD2. Germline assignment: CDR1 ENHRY and CDR2 SYGVKD. The length of the CDR3 is 16 residues. After removal of 10 bases from V and 6 bases from J, the junction contained 15 bases not matched to a gene. The DNA for the CDR3 is TGTGCCACCGAAGAGACTAGCGGGGCGACTTGGGATACGCAGTATTTT. Its protein product is CATEETSGATWDTQYF.

The rearrangement uses TRBV21-1 and TRBJ2-2; the table's D call, TRBD1, was not checked against the DNA. TRBV21-1 is a recognized pseudogene. This CDR3 region has 16 residues. CDR3 bases: TGTGCCAGCAGCAGGGGACGGGACATGGGGACCGGGGAGCTGTTTTTT. This gives the protein CASSRGRDMGTGELFF.

The rearrangement uses TRBV28 and TRBJ2-7; D ambiguous. The germline V and J ends were trimmed by 6 bases and 3 bases, with 9 bases remaining between them. The germline CDR1 and CDR2 sequences are MDHEN and SYDVKM. CDR3 length equals 12 residues. DNA of the CDR3: TGTGCCAGCAGCGAGACTTTCTACGAGCAGTACTTC. This encodes CASSETFYEQYF. Looking up the rest from reference TRBV28 and TRBJ2-7 gives the full variable domain: DVKVTQSSRYLVKRTGEKVFLECVQDMDHENMFWYRQDPGLGLRLIYFSYDVKMKEKGDIPEGYSVSREKKERFSLILESASTNQTSMYLCASSETFYEQYFGPGTRLTVT.

This clonotype was observed a few times. V usage is TRBV6-2 or TRBV6-3 and J usage is TRBJ1-1, with a weak D call TRBD1 (6 bases). The CDR3 is 15 residues long. Trimming shortened V by 2 bases and J by 0 bases, and 10 bases separated the two germline ends. Germline V gives CDR1 MNHEY, CDR2 SVGEGT. CDR3 nucleotide sequence: TGTGCCAGCAGTTACGGGTGGGGGCTGAACACTGAAGCTTTCTTT. It codes for CASSYGWGLNTEAFF.

J is TRBJ2-3 and V is TRBV4-2; 7 bases are a match to TRBD1. J was trimmed by 4 bases and V by 2 bases; bases with no gene match: 12. Per germline, CDR1 LGHNA and CDR2 YNFKEQ. The CDR3 is made up of 17 amino acids. CDR3 loop: CASSQPEQGFQADTQYF. The CDR3 DNA reads TGTGCCAGCAGCCAACCGGAACAGGGGTTTCAAGCAGATACGCAGTATTTT.